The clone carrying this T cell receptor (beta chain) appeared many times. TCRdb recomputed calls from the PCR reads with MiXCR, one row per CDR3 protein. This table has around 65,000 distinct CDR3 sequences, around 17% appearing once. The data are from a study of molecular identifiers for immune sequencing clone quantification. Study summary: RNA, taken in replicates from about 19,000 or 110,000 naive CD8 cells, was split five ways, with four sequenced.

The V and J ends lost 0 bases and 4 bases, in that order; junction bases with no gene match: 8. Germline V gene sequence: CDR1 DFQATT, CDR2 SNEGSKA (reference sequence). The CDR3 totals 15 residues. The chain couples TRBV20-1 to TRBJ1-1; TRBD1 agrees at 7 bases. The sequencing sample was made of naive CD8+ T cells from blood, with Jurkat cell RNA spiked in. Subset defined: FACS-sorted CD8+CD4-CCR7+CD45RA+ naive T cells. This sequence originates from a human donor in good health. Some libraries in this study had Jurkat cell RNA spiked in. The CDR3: CSARDWTGVTTEAFF. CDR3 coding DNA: TGCAGTGCTAGAGACTGGACAGGTGTAACCACTGAAGCTTTCTTT.